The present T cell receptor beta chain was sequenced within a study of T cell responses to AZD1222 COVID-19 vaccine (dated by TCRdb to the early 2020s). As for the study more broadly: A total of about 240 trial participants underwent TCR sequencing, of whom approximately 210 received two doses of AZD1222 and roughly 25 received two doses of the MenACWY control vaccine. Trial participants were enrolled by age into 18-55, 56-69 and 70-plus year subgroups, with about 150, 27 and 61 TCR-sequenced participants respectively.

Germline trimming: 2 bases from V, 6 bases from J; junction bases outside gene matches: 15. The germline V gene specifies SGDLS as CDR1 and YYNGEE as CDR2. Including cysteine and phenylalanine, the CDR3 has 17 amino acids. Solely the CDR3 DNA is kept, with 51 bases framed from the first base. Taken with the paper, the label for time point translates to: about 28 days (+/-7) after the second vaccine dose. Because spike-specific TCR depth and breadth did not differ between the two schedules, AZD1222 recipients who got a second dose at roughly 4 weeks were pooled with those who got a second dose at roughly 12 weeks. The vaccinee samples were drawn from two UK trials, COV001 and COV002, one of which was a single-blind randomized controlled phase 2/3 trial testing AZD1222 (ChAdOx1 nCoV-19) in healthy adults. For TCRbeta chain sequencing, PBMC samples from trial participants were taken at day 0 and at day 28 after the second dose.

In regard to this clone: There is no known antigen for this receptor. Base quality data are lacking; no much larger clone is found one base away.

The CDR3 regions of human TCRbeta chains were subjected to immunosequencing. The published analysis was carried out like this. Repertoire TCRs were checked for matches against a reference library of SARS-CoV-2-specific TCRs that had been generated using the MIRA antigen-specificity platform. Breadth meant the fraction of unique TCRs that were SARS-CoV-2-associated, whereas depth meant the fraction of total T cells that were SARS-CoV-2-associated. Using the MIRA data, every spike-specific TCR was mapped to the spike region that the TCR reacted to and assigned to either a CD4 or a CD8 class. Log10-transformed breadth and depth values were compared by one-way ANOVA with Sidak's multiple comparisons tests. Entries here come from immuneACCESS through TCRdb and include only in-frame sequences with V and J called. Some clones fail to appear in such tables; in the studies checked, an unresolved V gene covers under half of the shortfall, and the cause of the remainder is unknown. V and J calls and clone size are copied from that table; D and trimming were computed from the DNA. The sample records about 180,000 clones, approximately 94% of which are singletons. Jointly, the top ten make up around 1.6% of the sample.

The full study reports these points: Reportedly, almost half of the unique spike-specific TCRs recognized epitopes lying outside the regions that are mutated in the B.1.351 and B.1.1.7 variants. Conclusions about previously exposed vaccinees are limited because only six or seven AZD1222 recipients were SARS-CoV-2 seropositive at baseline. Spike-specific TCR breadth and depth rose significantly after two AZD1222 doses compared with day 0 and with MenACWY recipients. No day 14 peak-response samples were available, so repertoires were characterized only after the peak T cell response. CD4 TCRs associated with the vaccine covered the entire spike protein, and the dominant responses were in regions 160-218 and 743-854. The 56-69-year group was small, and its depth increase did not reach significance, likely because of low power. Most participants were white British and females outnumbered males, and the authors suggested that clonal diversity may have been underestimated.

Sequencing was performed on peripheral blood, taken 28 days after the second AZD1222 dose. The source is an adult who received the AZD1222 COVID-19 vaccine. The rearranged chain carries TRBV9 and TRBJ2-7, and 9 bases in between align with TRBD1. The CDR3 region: CASSVGPGQGREGEQYF. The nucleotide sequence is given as TGTGCCAGCAGCGTGGGTCCGGGACAGGGTAGGGAGGGCGAGCAGTACTTC.